The rows below give T cell receptor beta chains drawn from one sample of a study of CXCR3-negative and CXCR3-positive naive CD8 T cells. TCRdb reprocessed the 5' RACE reads and stores each CDR3 protein as one record, lacking DNA. The table counts about 63,000 distinct CDR3 sequences; over 4% lies in the top ten. The specimen sequenced was naive CXCR3+ CD8+ T cells from blood. These receptors originate from a human donor in good health. Some clones in this sample may be carry-over from other donors' samples. Each CDR3 is given with its conserved first and last residue.

v_gene	j_gene	len	CDR3aa
TRBV20-1	TRBJ2-1	17	CSAREGIKRPSENEQFF
TRBV10-3	TRBJ2-7	18	CAISETWTGGEEKNEQYF
TRBV5-1	TRBJ1-2	13	CASQGTEDYGYTF
TRBV5-4	TRBJ2-7	15	CASRRIPGQTYEQYF
TRBV19	TRBJ2-1	12	CASSSGYNEQFF
TRBV5-1	TRBJ1-3	11	CASRAGNTIYF
TRBV15	TRBJ1-2	14	CATSREGQGAGYTF
TRBV14	TRBJ2-7	15	CASSQDLGSVGEQYF
TRBV20-1	TRBJ1-1	15	CSAGTGATLNTEAFF
TRBV4-3	TRBJ2-3	18	CASSQEVASGVFSDTQYF
TRBV20-1	TRBJ2-2	11	CSATQTGELFF
TRBV15	TRBJ2-3	17	CATSRDRGASGSDTQYF
TRBV20-1	TRBJ2-7	14	CSAFAAGQGLEQYF
TRBV15	TRBJ1-6	19	CATSRDPNDAISYNSPLHF
TRBV30	TRBJ2-1	13	CAWSVLDTSEQFF
TRBV10-3	TRBJ2-7	16	CAIFGTSGAKSYEQYF
TRBV29-1	TRBJ1-2	13	CSVEDRAPYGYTF
TRBV20-1	TRBJ1-1	19	CSAGRGVFGSQGTGTEAFF
TRBV29-1	TRBJ2-1	13	CSVDLAGAGEQFF
TRBV7-9	TRBJ2-7	16	CASLGQGAGPPYEQYF
TRBV29-1	TRBJ2-7	13	CSVLNRLSYEQYF
TRBV7-2	TRBJ2-7	14	CASSLLAHSYEQYF
TRBV4-1	TRBJ2-3	19	CASSQDPPTSAVGTDTQYF
TRBV11-2	TRBJ2-7	15	CASSLRDGNSYEQYF
TRBV6-2/TRBV6-3	TRBJ2-7	16	CASRTGGPPSPYEQYF
TRBV20-1	TRBJ2-7	14	CSARDIFSSYEQYF
TRBV29-1	TRBJ2-1	14	CSVEWENTYNEQFF
TRBV6-2/TRBV6-3	TRBJ2-5	13	CASGMGGPETQYF
TRBV20-1	TRBJ2-5	14	CSARRAGEWEAQYF
TRBV20-1	TRBJ2-1	17	CSASSKGTVSTYNEQFF
TRBV20-1	TRBJ2-7	15	CSARDRDSPSYEQYF
TRBV12-3/TRBV12-4	TRBJ1-2	12	CASRDSGGGYTF
TRBV6-2/TRBV6-3	TRBJ2-7	18	CASNRGGIHHPKPYEQYF
TRBV7-9	TRBJ1-2	16	CASSLGGDVYPYGYTF
TRBV2	TRBJ1-5	13	CASTPAGAQPQHF
TRBV7-3	TRBJ2-3	15	CASSYNGQYTDTQYF
TRBV5-1	TRBJ2-1	11	CASASYNEQFF
TRBV29-1	TRBJ1-1	13	CSVEDLPYQEAFF
TRBV12-3/TRBV12-4	TRBJ1-5	17	CASSYSLGQGENQPQHF
TRBV5-5	TRBJ2-7	15	CASSLRQGRSYEQYF